The sequence of this TCR beta chain was determined in a study of graft-versus-host responses after intestinal transplantation (TCRdb year 2021). About the investigation overall: The transplants that recipients got were multivisceral, liver-intestinal, or isolated intestinal. Every recipient was given anti-thymocyte globulin induction, then maintenance tacrolimus and steroids for two to three years. Alloreactive clones were identified by sequencing pre-transplant mixed lymphocyte reaction products and comparing these products with unstimulated pre-transplant donor and recipient T cells. Rather than being sequenced by the commercial service, samples from three later patients were sequenced in-house on an Illumina MiSeq and processed with MiXCR. Donor T cell macrochimerism was defined as a peak of at least 4% donor T cells among recipient peripheral blood mononuclear cells. Of the roughly 26 intestinal transplant recipients enrolled in the cohort, one of whom was a retransplant, a few patients without pretransplant specimens were excluded. Graft-versus-host and host-versus-graft alloreactive T cell clones were tracked in the graft, circulation and bone marrow after intestinal transplantation using bulk TCR-beta CDR3 sequencing. What the authors observed across the whole study: GvH clones were detected in recipient bone marrow, and some appeared earlier in ileal mucosa or blood, consistent with an intestinal mucosal origin. The conclusions were limited by the relatively low number and heterogeneity of the intestinal transplant patients. In the allografts of patients with donor T cell macrochimerism, GvH to HvG T cell clonal ratios were high. Early after transplant, peak levels of circulating GvH clones were found to be associated with declines in HvG clones.

Via the germline V gene, CDR1 is MNHEY and CDR2 SVGAGI. Between the V and J ends, shortened by 3 bases and 4 bases respectively, the junction contains 16 bases. Including the terminal cysteine and phenylalanine, the CDR3 comprises 15 residues. The sequence is cut down to CDR3 DNA, 45 bases in frame from base 1. Blood samples were collected up to 4 times in the first month after transplant and then at least monthly when available. The sample holds one count of this clone. Its recognized antigen is unknown. No per-base quality is available; no much larger clone lies one base away. Library construction relied on the immunoSEQ multiplex PCR assay. For most patients, high-throughput TCR-beta CDR3 sequencing of genomic DNA was performed by Adaptive Biotechnologies. Per the source publication's procedure: TCR sequencing data for over 15 patients were retrieved from Adaptive's ImmunoSEQ software; three other patients were processed with MiXCR and VDJtools. CDR3 nucleotide sequences shared between donor and recipient were removed because their origin could not be assigned. At least 2-fold expansion over unstimulated cells and a minimum CFSE-low frequency of 0.002% (template counts) or 0.001% (read counts) were required for clones to be classified as alloreactive. A clone was considered mappable if detected in the sequenced pre-transplant spleen, lymph node, or MLR CFSE-low populations of the donor or recipient. Cumulative frequency of alloreactive clones was calculated as a percentage of all sequences weighted by copy number. TCRdb re-hosts the immuneACCESS table, in-frame sequences only. Its copies lack some clones; in the studies checked, an unresolved V gene accounts for under half of them, and the cause for the rest is not known. The DNA gave D and trimming, while V, J and clone size come from that table. This sample gives more than 55,000 clones in total; around 90% of them show up just once. The ten largest clones capture 1.5% to 2% of the sample.

The clonotype originates from a human patient who received an intestinal transplant, so some T cells may come from the graft donor. The sequence links TRBV6-5 to TRBJ2-7; a tentative D match to TRBD2 spans 6 bases. Sequencing was performed on PBMCs, taken 26 days after transplant. The CDR3 region has the sequence CASSYSGVAQYEQYF. The DNA sequence is TGTGCCAGCAGTTATTCGGGGGTCGCCCAATACGAGCAGTACTTC.